What follows are 17 T cell receptor beta chains derived from one specimen sequenced in a study of blood T cell repertoires in COVID-19. Sequencing was performed with immunoSEQ multiplex PCR; in TCRdb, only in-frame clones are kept and a portion is missing. The sample holds some 250,000 clones, around four fifths seen once. Sequenced material: peripheral blood. The source of these receptors is a man in his forties or fifties with acute or convalescent COVID-19.

The gene calls are TRBV19 and TRBJ1-1, with TRBD1 matching over 8 bases. Germline CDR1 reads LNHDA; CDR2 reads SQIVND (reference sequence). Losses at the gene ends were 6 bases for V and 1 base for J; bases not matched to a gene: 4. The CDR3 length is 14 residues. This CDR3 reads CASRTGVANTEAFF. CDR3 DNA: TGTGCCAGTAGGACAGGGGTTGCGAACACTGAAGCTTTCTTT.

The J gene is TRBJ1-3, the V gene TRBV5-8, with D perhaps TRBD1 (5 bases). Trimming shortened V by 3 bases and J by 2 bases, and 9 bases separated the two germline ends. The V gene's germline CDR1 is SGHTS and CDR2 YDEGEE. This CDR3 region has 14 residues. The CDR3 region has the DNA TGTGCCAGCAGCTACGGACAACCTGGAAACACCATATATTTT. Residues: CASSYGQPGNTIYF.

This chain connects TRBV19 to TRBJ1-1; 7 nucleotides agree with TRBD1. V lost 5 bases, J lost 1 base, and 10 bases stayed unmatched. The CDR3 spans 16 residues. The germline V gene has CDR1 LNHDA and CDR2 SQIVND (reference sequence). The CDR3 DNA sequence: TGTGCCAGTAGTCCCCAGAGGGACAGATGGAACACTGAAGCTTTCTTT. This translates into CASSPQRDRWNTEAFF.

The gene calls are TRBV5-4 and TRBJ2-1; D ambiguous. The CDR3 loop spans 14 amino acids. Germline V gives CDR1 SGHNT, CDR2 YYREEE (reference sequence). Between the trimmed V and J ends, which lost 0 bases and 6 bases, there was a span of 10 bases. In DNA, the CDR3 is TGTGCCAGCAGCTTGGACCAGCGTTCCAATGAGCAGTTCTTC. Protein product: CASSLDQRSNEQFF. Complete variable domain (other parts from reference TRBV5-4 and TRBJ2-1): ETGVTQSPTHLIKTRGQQVTLRCSSQSGHNTVSWYQQALGQGPQFIFQYYREEENGRGNFPPRFSGLQFPNYSSELNVNALELDDSALYLCASSLDQRSNEQFFGPGTRLTVL.

The V and J genes are TRBV20-1 and TRBJ2-7, with D tentatively TRBD2 (6 bases). This CDR3 region has 13 residues. Germline CDR1 DFQATT, CDR2 SNEGSKA (reference sequence). Trimming stripped 3 bases from V and 7 bases from J, with 16 bases between. CDR3 residues: CSASRRGLGEQYF. CDR3 DNA: TGCAGTGCTAGTCGGAGGGGCTTGGGGGAGCAGTACTTC.

J is TRBJ1-6 and V is TRBV6-6; 8 positions match TRBD1. The CDR3 totals 18 residues. Trimming removed 5 bases from V and 0 bases from J; junction bases left unmatched: 9. In germline, CDR1 is MNHNY, CDR2 SVGAGI (reference sequence). CDR3 residues: CASSLPTGGSSYNSPLHF. The CDR3 nucleotides read TGTGCCAGCAGTCTACCTACAGGGGGAAGCTCCTATAATTCACCCCTCCACTTT.

The V and J genes are TRBV12-5 and TRBJ2-7; tentatively, D is TRBD2 (6 bases). CDR1 and CDR2 (germline): LGHNT, FRNRAP. V was trimmed by 1 base and J by 3 bases, leaving 7 bases between them. This CDR3 has 13 amino acids. In DNA form, the CDR3 reads TGTGCTAGTGGTTTGGGGGAGGTCTACGAGCAGTACTTC. Its protein is CASGLGEVYEQYF.

The J gene is TRBJ2-3, the V gene TRBV5-1; 11 bases are a match to TRBD2. Germline V gives CDR1 SGHRS, CDR2 YFSETQ. The CDR3 length is 15 residues. The trim removed 1 base at V and 6 bases at J, leaving 4 bases unmatched. In DNA, the CDR3 is TGCGCCAGCAGCTTGAAACTAGCGGGAGCTGATACGCAGTATTTT. Its protein is CASSLKLAGADTQYF.

The table lists this clone with a count of one. V is TRBV12-3 or TRBV12-4 and J is TRBJ2-7; no reliable D call. Trimming took 6 bases from V and 2 from J, leaving 8 bases between them. This CDR3 region has 12 residues. The DNA of the CDR3 is TGTGCCAGCAGGAGGTCCCCCTACGAGCAGTACTTC. It yields the protein CASRRSPYEQYF.

The chain employs TRBV12-3 or TRBV12-4 and TRBJ1-2; no firm D call. This CDR3 has 12 residues. V lost 3 bases to trimming and J lost 7 bases, with 9 bases between them. CDR3 sequence reads: CASSFDLSGYTF. The CDR3, as DNA: TGTGCCAGCAGTTTTGATCTAAGTGGCTACACCTTC.

This chain links TRBV5-6 with TRBJ1-2; TRBD1 aligns across 9 bases. Germline CDR1 is SGHDT and CDR2 is YYEEEE. This CDR3 comprises 15 residues. J lost 4 bases, V lost 4 bases, and 8 bases had no gene match. In nucleotides, the CDR3 is TGTGCCAGCAGCGCAAGACAGGGGGGATCCTATGGCTACACCTTC. Encoded protein: CASSARQGGSYGYTF.

The V gene is TRBV6-2 or TRBV6-3, the J gene TRBJ2-7; D ambiguous. This CDR3 contains 14 residues. Germline lookup yields CDR1 MNHEY and CDR2 SVGEGT. Trimming cost V 3 bases and J 3 bases, with 12 bases left between them. The CDR3 spells CASSYAGDFYEQYF. CDR3 DNA sequence: TGTGCCAGCAGTTATGCCGGAGACTTCTACGAGCAGTACTTC.

This chain links TRBV6-2 or TRBV6-3 with TRBJ2-3; D remains ambiguous. Germline V lookup: CDR1 MNHEY, CDR2 SVGEGT. Trimming stripped 2 bases from V and 7 bases from J, with 7 bases between. There are 12 residues in the CDR3. CDR3 loop: CASSYRSNTQYF. The DNA for the CDR3 is TGTGCCAGCAGTTACCGGTCGAATACGCAGTATTTT.

The V gene is TRBV4-3, the J gene TRBJ2-4; 9 bases map to TRBD2. After removal of 1 base from V and 6 bases from J, the junction contained 1 base not matched to a gene. The CDR3 loop spans 14 amino acids. CDR1 LGHNA and CDR2 YSLEER come from the germline V gene. CDR3 in DNA: TGCGCCAGCAGCCAAGGACTAGCGGCAAACATTCAGTACTTC. It specifies CASSQGLAANIQYF.

The chain carries TRBV12-3 or TRBV12-4 and TRBJ1-2, with 8 bases aligning to TRBD1. V was pared by 8 bases and J by 6 bases, with 8 bases of the junction left unmatched. This CDR3 comprises 13 residues. As DNA, the CDR3 is TGTGCCAGCGGAATACAGGGGGAGGATGGCTACACCTTC. Translation gives CASGIQGEDGYTF.

This clone was counted a few times. This chain uses TRBV3-1 (or the pseudogene TRBV3-2) with TRBJ2-3, with D maybe TRBD2 (6 bases). There are 17 residues in the CDR3. V was clipped by 1 base and J by 0 bases, with 14 bases between them. Germline V gene data show CDR1 as LGHDT and CDR2 as YNNKEL (reference sequence). CDR3 loop: CASSQGGLLTSTDTQYF. CDR3 in DNA: TGTGCCAGCAGCCAAGGAGGACTACTAACTAGCACAGATACGCAGTATTTT.

This clone was recorded a few times. CDR3 nucleotide sequence: TGTGCCAGCAGCAGTAGGACAGGGGAGGTCAATGAGCAGTTCTTC. Its protein product is CASSSRTGEVNEQFF. The V call is TRBV7-9, the J call TRBJ2-1; 9 nucleotides agree with TRBD1. The V and J ends lost 5 bases and 6 bases, in that order; junction bases with no gene match: 8. The CDR3 extends over 15 amino acids. From germline, CDR1 is SEHNR and CDR2 FQNEAQ (reference sequence).